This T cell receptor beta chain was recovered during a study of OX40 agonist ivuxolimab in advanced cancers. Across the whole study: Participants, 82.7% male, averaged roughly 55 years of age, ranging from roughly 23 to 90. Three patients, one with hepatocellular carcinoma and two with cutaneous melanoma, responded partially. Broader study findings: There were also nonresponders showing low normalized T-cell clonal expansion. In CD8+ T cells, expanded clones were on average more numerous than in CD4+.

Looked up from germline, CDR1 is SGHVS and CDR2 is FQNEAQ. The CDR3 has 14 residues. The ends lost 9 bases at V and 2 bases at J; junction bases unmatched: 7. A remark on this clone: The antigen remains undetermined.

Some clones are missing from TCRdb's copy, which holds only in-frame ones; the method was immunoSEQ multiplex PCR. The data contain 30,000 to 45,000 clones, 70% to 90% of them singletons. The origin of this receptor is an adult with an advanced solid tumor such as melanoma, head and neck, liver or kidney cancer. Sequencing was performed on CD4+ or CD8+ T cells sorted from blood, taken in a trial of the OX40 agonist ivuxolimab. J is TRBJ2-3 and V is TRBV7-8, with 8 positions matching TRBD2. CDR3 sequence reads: CASTASGFTDTQYF. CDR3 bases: TGTGCCAGTACGGCTAGCGGGTTCACAGATACGCAGTATTTT.